The entry that follows covers one T cell receptor (beta chain) sequence. This entry comes from a study of CD8 T cells in Susac syndrome. RNA was extracted with the RNeasy kit, and a quantity of roughly 0.5 to 1 ug was reverse transcribed using random hexamers. TCRdb re-analysed the immunoSEQ multiplex PCR reads in MiXCR, keeping a single row per CDR3 protein. The table lists 250,000 to 300,000 distinct CDR3 sequences, roughly 85% of them singletons. The authors carried out high-throughput sequencing of TCR beta. They applied it to CD8+ and CD4+ T cells obtained from blood. Negative isolation was applied to CD8+ and CD4+ T cells, and FACS enrichment was applied to TEMRA cells. This CDR3 comprises 16 residues. Trimming cost V 3 bases and J 1 base, with 15 bases left between them. Germline V gene data show CDR1 as SGDLS and CDR2 as YYNGEE.

This TCR was recovered from a human donor with multiple sclerosis. Sequenced sample: CD8+ T cells from PBMCs. This chain joins TRBV9 and TRBJ2-3, with a tentative D call TRBD1 (6 bases). In DNA form, the CDR3 reads TGTGCCAGCAGCGCAAATCGACAGGACGGCACAGATACGCAGTATTTT. Translated: CASSANRQDGTDTQYF. Full variable domain (rest looked up from reference TRBV9 and TRBJ2-3): DSGVTQTPKHLITATGQRVTLRCSPRSGDLSVYWYQQSLDQGLQFLIQYYNGEERAKGNILERFSAQQFPDLHSELNLSSLELGDSALYFCASSANRQDGTDTQYFGPGTRLTVL.